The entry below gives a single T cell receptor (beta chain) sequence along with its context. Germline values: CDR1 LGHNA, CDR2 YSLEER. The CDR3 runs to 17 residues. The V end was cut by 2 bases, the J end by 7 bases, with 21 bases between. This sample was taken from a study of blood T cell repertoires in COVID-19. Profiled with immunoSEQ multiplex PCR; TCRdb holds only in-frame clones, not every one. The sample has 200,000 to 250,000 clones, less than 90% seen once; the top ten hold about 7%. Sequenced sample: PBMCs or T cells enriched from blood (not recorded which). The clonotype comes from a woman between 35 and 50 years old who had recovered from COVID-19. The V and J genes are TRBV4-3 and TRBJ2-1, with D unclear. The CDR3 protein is CASSQYYRGKVRNEQFF. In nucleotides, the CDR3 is TGCGCCAGCAGCCAATACTATCGAGGCAAGGTTCGGAATGAGCAGTTCTTC.